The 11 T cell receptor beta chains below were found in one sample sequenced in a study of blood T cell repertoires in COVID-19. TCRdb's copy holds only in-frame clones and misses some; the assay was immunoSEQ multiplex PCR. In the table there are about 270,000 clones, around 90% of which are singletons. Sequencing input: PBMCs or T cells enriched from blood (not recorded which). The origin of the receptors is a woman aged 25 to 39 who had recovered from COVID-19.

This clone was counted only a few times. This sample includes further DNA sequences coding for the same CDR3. CDR3 loop: CATSDLGLAGGETQYF. The CDR3 region has the DNA TGTGCCACCAGTGATTTGGGACTAGCGGGGGGAGAGACCCAGTACTTC. V is TRBV24-1 and J is TRBJ2-5; 14 positions match TRBD2. V trimming: 0 bases; J trimming: 4 bases; junction bases outside the gene matches: 0. The CDR3 has 16 residues. Germline values: CDR1 KGHDR, CDR2 SFDVKD.

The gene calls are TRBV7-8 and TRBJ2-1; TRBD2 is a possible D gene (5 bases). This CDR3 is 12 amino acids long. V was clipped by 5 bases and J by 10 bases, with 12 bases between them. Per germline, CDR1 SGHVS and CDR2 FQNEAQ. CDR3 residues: CASSPGLGEQFF. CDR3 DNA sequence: TGTGCCAGCAGCCCCGGACTGGGGGAGCAGTTCTTC. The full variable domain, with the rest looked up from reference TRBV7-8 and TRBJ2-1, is GAGVSQSPRYKVAKRGQDVALRCDPISGHVSLFWYQQALGQGPEFLTYFQNEAQLDKSGLPSDRFFAERPEGSVSTLKIQRTQQEDSAVYLCASSPGLGEQFFGPGTRLTVL.

CDR3 bases: TGCGCCAGCAGCCAATACCTACGGGGGACTGAAGCTTTCTTT. Translating gives CASSQYLRGTEAFF. The chain joins TRBV4-1 to TRBJ1-1; D is possibly TRBD1 (5 bases). Germline-derived CDR1 and CDR2 are MGHRA and YSYEKL. There are 14 residues in the CDR3. V lost 2 bases to trimming and J lost 5 bases, with 12 bases between them.

The CDR3 bases are TGTGCCAGCAGCTTCGACAGGGTCCACGAGCAGTACTTC. Its protein product is CASSFDRVHEQYF. This rearrangement joins TRBV7-9 to TRBJ2-7; 7 bases are a match to TRBD1. Trimming at V came to 3 bases and at J to 5 bases, leaving 4 bases not matched to a gene. There are 13 residues in the CDR3. Germline V gene data show CDR1 as SEHNR and CDR2 as FQNEAQ (reference sequence).

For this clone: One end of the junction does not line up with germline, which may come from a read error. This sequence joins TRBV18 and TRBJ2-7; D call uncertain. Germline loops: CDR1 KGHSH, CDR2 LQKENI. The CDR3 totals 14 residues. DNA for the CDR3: TGTGCCAGCTCACGCCAAACAGAATCCTCCGAGCAGTACTTC. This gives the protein CASSRQTESSEQYF.

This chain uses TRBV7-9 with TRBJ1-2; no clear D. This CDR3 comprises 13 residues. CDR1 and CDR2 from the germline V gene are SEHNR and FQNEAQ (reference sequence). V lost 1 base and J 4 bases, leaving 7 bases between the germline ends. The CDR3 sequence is CASSLGGPYGYTF. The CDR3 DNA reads TGTGCCAGCAGCTTAGGAGGGCCCTATGGCTACACCTTC.

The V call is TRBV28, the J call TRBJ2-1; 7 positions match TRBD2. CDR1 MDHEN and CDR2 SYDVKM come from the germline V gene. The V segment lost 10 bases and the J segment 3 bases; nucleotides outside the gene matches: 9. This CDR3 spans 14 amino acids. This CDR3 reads CATTTSDRYNEQFF. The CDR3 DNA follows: TGTGCCACCACCACTAGCGACCGCTACAATGAGCAGTTCTTC.

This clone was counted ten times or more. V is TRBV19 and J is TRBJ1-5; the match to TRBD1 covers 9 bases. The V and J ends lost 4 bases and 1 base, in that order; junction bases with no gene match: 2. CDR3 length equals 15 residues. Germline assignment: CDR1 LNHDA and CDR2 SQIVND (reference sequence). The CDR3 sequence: CASSNDRGSNQPQHF. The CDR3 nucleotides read TGTGCCAGTAGTAACGACAGGGGGAGCAATCAGCCCCAGCATTTT.

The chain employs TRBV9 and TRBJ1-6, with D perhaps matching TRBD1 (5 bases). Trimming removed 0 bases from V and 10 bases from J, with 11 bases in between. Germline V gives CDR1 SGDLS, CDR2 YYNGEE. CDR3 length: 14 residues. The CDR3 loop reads CASSVDPGDSPLHF. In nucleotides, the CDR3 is TGTGCCAGCAGCGTAGATCCGGGGGACTCACCCCTCCACTTT. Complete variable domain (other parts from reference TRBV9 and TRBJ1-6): DSGVTQTPKHLITATGQRVTLRCSPRSGDLSVYWYQQSLDQGLQFLIQYYNGEERAKGNILERFSAQQFPDLHSELNLSSLELGDSALYFCASSVDPGDSPLHFGNGTRLTVT.

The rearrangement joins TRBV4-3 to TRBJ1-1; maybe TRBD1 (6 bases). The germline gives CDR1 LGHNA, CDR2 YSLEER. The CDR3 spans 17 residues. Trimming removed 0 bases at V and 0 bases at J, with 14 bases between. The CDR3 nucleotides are TGCGCCAGCAGCCAAGATAGGGGGGGTTTAATGAACACTGAAGCTTTCTTT. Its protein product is CASSQDRGGLMNTEAFF.

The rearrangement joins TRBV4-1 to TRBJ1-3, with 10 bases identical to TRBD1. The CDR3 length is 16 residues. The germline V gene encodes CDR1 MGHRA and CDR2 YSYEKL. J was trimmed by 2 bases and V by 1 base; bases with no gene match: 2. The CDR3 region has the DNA TGCGCCAGCAGCCAAGGTGGGACAGGGGCTGGAAACACCATATATTTT. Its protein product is CASSQGGTGAGNTIYF.